The entry below describes one TCR beta chain. The data were taken from a study of CD8+ T cells in alopecia areata. Extracted RNA was reverse transcribed into cDNA, the sequencing template. Here immunoSEQ multiplex PCR was the method, and the copy in TCRdb shows in-frame clones only, minus some. The sample has roughly 200,000 clones, more than 50% seen once. CDR3 size: 12 residues. The V gene lost 3 bases and the J gene lost 6 bases, with 8 bases spanning the gap. Germline values: CDR1 SGDLS, CDR2 YYNGEE. The source of this sequence is a human donor in good health. The source material was CD8+ T cells sorted from blood. The V call is TRBV9, the J call TRBJ2-3; D is uncertain. CDR3 sequence: CASSALGDTQYF. CDR3 sequence (DNA): TGTGCCAGCAGCGCCCTAGGGGATACGCAGTATTTT.